This TCR beta chain was observed in a study of T cells in localized non-small cell lung cancer. This CDR3 has 13 amino acids. V lost 2 bases and J 13 bases, leaving 14 bases between the germline ends. CDR1 is MNHEY and CDR2 is SMNVEV in the germline V gene (reference sequence). Only in-frame clones appear in the TCRdb table, and some are missing; sequencing was by immunoSEQ multiplex PCR. The sample records approximately 83,000 clones, roughly 91% being singletons. The sequencing used PBMCs, collected before any cancer treatment. The chain carries TRBV27 and TRBJ1-4; D unresolved. This sequence originates from a woman aged 35 to 70 with stage II squamous cell lung carcinoma. The CDR3 region has the DNA TGTGCCAGCAGTTTACGAGGTTCGCCGGGACTGTTTTTT. It specifies CASSLRGSPGLFF.